A selection of T cell receptor beta chains follows, all from one sample in a study of OX40 agonist ivuxolimab in advanced cancers. Profiling relied on immunoSEQ multiplex PCR, and the TCRdb table lists in-frame clones only, not all of them. The table has about 43,000 clones, 70% to 90% seen once; the top ten hold around 30%. Here the sequenced sample was CD4+ or CD8+ T cells sorted from blood, taken in a trial of the OX40 agonist ivuxolimab. These receptors all stem from an adult with an advanced solid tumor such as melanoma, head and neck, liver or kidney cancer. CDR3s include the opening cysteine and the closing phenylalanine or tryptophan. Each record gives: V gene, J gene, CDR3 protein.

v_call: TRBV10-3
j_call: TRBJ1-5
cdr3_aa: CAIRGEGNQPQHF

v_call: TRBV7-5
j_call: TRBJ2-4
cdr3_aa: CVRRGLTGSPRGF

v_call: TRBV11-3
j_call: TRBJ2-1
cdr3_aa: CASSLRSYNEQFF

v_call: TRBV6-5
j_call: TRBJ1-1
cdr3_aa: CASSDRESTEAFF

v_call: TRBV28
j_call: TRBJ1-5
cdr3_aa: CASSELWAGSSNQPQHF

v_call: TRBV7-6
j_call: TRBJ2-5
cdr3_aa: CASSPRERGARETQYF

v_call: TRBV7-2
j_call: TRBJ2-7
cdr3_aa: CASSPPGVRGGSEQYF

v_call: TRBV6-5
j_call: TRBJ1-4
cdr3_aa: CASSYGGVGEKLFF

v_call: TRBV6-5
j_call: TRBJ1-2
cdr3_aa: CASSQGGASGYTF

v_call: TRBV6-1
j_call: TRBJ2-5
cdr3_aa: CASGQRDSQETQYF

v_call: TRBV19
j_call: TRBJ1-5
cdr3_aa: CASSIPGSNQPQHF

v_call: TRBV5-6
j_call: TRBJ1-2
cdr3_aa: CASSSLDRGNNYGYTF

v_call: TRBV15
j_call: TRBJ2-2
cdr3_aa: CATSRDQAPTGELFF

v_call: TRBV7-2
j_call: TRBJ1-5
cdr3_aa: CASSRTGGEPQHF

v_call: TRBV13
j_call: TRBJ1-4
cdr3_aa: CASSSHRDSRGEKLFF

v_call: TRBV10-3
j_call: TRBJ1-1
cdr3_aa: CATHAGLMNTEAFF

v_call: TRBV9
j_call: TRBJ1-4
cdr3_aa: CASSVGQGLEKLFF

v_call: TRBV19
j_call: TRBJ2-4
cdr3_aa: CASSWGGQLAKNIQYF

v_call: TRBV10-1
j_call: TRBJ2-7
cdr3_aa: CASSEGYEQYF

v_call: TRBV7-9
j_call: TRBJ2-7
cdr3_aa: CASSLSVEQYF

v_call: TRBV11-2
j_call: TRBJ2-1
cdr3_aa: CASSSPGLLAGYNEQFF

v_call: TRBV29-1
j_call: TRBJ1-2
cdr3_aa: CSVRGTGETYGYTF

v_call: TRBV19
j_call: .
cdr3_aa: CASKGSGRLSYEQYF

v_call: TRBV18
j_call: TRBJ2-7
cdr3_aa: CASSQGYEQYF

v_call: TRBV6-1
j_call: TRBJ2-7
cdr3_aa: CASSEAPSYEQYF

v_call: TRBV4-1
j_call: TRBJ1-6
cdr3_aa: CASSQEPHNPPLHF

v_call: TRBV6-1
j_call: TRBJ2-3
cdr3_aa: CATGLAGGNTQYF

v_call: TRBV5-1
j_call: TRBJ2-3
cdr3_aa: CASSPGLAGVSTDTQYF

v_call: TRBV7-3
j_call: TRBJ1-4
cdr3_aa: CASSLIPQAVELFF

v_call: TRBV6-5
j_call: TRBJ2-7
cdr3_aa: CASSYDSTYEQYF

v_call: TRBV7-9
j_call: TRBJ2-7
cdr3_aa: CASRGDTAYEQYF

v_call: TRBV11-2
j_call: TRBJ2-6
cdr3_aa: CASSSNSDRAGANVLTF

v_call: TRBV10-2
j_call: TRBJ2-1
cdr3_aa: CASRTSGGGIGNEQFF

v_call: TRBV6-1
j_call: TRBJ2-1
cdr3_aa: CASSSALLLYNEQFF

v_call: TRBV19
j_call: TRBJ2-3
cdr3_aa: CASSIFGTSPGGDTQYF

v_call: TRBV28
j_call: TRBJ1-6
cdr3_aa: CASSSGQGAYSPLHF

v_call: TRBV7-2
j_call: TRBJ2-3
cdr3_aa: CASSFSGNPIGYNTDTQYF

v_call: TRBV5-5
j_call: TRBJ1-2
cdr3_aa: CASSLALDYGYTF

v_call: TRBV29-1
j_call: TRBJ2-4
cdr3_aa: CSVADRDVAKNIQYF

v_call: TRBV19
j_call: TRBJ1-1
cdr3_aa: CASSIPPWGGLVDTEAFF

v_call: TRBV28
j_call: TRBJ1-2
cdr3_aa: CASRSQGANYGYTF

v_call: TRBV5-4
j_call: TRBJ2-1
cdr3_aa: CASSDGGSYNEQFF

v_call: TRBV5-1
j_call: TRBJ2-2
cdr3_aa: CASRAENTGELFF

v_call: TRBV11-2
j_call: TRBJ2-7
cdr3_aa: CASRVGQGSEQYF

v_call: TRBV5-1
j_call: TRBJ2-5
cdr3_aa: CASSFRDRGRETQYF

v_call: TRBV11-2
j_call: TRBJ2-2
cdr3_aa: CASSLDQGDTGELFF

v_call: TRBV5-1
j_call: TRBJ2-1
cdr3_aa: CASSFGGLNEQFF

v_call: TRBV28
j_call: TRBJ2-2
cdr3_aa: CASSSGQPPGELFF

v_call: TRBV14
j_call: TRBJ2-2
cdr3_aa: CASSQLGTGELFF